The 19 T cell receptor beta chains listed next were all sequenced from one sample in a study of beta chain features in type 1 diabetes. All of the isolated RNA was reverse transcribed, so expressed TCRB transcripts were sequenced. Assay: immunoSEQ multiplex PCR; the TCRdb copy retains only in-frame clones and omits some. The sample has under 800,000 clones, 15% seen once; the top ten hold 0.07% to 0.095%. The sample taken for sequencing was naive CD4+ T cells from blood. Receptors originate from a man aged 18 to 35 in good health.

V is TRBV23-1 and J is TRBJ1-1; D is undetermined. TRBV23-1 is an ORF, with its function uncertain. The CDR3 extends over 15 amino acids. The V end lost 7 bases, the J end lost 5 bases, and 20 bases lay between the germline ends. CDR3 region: CASTTRKAGGTEAFF. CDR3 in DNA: TGCGCCAGCACCACTAGGAAGGCAGGCGGTACTGAAGCTTTCTTT.

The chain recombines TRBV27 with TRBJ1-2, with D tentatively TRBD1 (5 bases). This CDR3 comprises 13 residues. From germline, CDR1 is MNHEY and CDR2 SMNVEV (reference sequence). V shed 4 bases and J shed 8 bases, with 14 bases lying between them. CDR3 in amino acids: CASSSASRGGYTF. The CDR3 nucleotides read TGTGCCAGCAGTTCTGCCTCGAGGGGAGGCTACACCTTC.

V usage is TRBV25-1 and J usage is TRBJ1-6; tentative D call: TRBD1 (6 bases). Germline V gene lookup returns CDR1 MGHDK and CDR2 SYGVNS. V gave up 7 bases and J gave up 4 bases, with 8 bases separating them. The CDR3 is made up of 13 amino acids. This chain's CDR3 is CASNGQYNSPLHF. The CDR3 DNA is TGTGCCAGCAACGGACAGTATAATTCACCCCTCCACTTT.

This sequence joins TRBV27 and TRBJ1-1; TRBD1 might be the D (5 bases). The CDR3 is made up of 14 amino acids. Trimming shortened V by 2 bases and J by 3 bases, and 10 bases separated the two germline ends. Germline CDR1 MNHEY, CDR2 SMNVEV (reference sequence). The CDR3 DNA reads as TGTGCCAGCAGTTTAGGAGCCAGGGACACTGAAGCTTTCTTT. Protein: CASSLGARDTEAFF.

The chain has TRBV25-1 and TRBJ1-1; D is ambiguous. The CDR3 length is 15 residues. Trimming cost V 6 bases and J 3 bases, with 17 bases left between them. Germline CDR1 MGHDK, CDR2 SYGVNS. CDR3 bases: TGTGCCAGCAGCTACGGTCCAGTCCATGACACTGAAGCTTTCTTT. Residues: CASSYGPVHDTEAFF.

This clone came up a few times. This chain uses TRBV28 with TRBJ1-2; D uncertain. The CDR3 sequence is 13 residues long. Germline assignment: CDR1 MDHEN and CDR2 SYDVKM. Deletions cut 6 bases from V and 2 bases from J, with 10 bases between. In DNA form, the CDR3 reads TGTGCCAGCAGACGGACCCCCAACTATGGCTACACCTTC. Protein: CASRRTPNYGYTF.

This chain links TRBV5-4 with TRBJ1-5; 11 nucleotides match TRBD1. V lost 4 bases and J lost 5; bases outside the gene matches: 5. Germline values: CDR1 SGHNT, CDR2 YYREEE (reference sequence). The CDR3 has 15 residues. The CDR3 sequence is CASSMGTGGDQPQHF. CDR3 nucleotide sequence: TGTGCCAGCAGCATGGGGACAGGGGGAGATCAGCCCCAGCATTTT.

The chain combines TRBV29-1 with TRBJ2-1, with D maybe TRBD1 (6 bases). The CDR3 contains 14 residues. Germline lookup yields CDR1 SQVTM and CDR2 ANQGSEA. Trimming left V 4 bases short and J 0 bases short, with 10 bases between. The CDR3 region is CSVVQGFSYNEQFF. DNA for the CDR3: TGCAGCGTTGTACAGGGATTCTCCTACAATGAGCAGTTCTTC.

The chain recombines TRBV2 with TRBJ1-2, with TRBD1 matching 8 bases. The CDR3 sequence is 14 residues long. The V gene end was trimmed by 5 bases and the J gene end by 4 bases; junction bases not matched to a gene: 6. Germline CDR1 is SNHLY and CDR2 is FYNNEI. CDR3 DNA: TGTGCCAGCAGTTCGACAGGGGATGCCTATGGCTACACCTTC. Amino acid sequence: CASSSTGDAYGYTF.

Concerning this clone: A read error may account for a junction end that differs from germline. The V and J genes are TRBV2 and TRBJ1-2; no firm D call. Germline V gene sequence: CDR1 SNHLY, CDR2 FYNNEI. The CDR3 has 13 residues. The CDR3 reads CASSEEGPSGHLF. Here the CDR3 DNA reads TGTGCCAGCAGTGAAGAGGGTCCCAGCGGCCACCTCTTC.

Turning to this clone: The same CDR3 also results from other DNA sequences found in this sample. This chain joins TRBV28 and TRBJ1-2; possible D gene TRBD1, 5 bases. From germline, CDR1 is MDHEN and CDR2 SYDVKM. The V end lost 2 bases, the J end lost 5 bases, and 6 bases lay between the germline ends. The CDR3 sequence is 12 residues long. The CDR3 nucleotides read TGTGCCAGCAGTTTAGGGGGTTATGGCTACACCTTC. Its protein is CASSLGGYGYTF.

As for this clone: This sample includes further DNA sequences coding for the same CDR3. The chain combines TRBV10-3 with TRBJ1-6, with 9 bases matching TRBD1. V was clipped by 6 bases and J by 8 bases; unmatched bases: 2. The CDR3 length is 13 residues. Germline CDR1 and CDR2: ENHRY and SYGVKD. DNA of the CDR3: TGTGCCATCAGGGGACAGGGCGATTCACCCCTCCACTTT. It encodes CAIRGQGDSPLHF.

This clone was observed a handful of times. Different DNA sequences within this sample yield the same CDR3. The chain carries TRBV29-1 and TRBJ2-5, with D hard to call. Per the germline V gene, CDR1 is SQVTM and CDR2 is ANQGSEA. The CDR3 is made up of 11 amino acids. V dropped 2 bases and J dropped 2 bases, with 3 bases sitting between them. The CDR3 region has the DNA TGCAGCGTTGAACCTCAAGAGACCCAGTACTTC. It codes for CSVEPQETQYF.

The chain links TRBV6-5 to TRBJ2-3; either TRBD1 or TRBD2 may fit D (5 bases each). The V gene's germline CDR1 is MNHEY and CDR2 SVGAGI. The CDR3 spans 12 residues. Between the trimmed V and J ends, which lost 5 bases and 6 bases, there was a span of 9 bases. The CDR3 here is CASSRDQDTQYF. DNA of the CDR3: TGTGCCAGCAGTCGGGACCAGGATACGCAGTATTTT.

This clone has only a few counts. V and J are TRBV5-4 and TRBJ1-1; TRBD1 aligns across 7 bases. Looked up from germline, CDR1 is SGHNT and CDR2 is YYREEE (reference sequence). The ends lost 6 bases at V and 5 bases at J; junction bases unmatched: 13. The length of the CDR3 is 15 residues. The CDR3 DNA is TGTGCCAGCAACTCACGGGACAGCTTTAAAACTGAAGCTTTCTTT. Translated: CASNSRDSFKTEAFF.

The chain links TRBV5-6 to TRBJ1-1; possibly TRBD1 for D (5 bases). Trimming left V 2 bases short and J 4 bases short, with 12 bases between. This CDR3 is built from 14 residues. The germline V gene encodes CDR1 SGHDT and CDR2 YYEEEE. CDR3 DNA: TGTGCCAGCAGCTTTGCCAGGGTCGGCACTGAAGCTTTCTTT. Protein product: CASSFARVGTEAFF.

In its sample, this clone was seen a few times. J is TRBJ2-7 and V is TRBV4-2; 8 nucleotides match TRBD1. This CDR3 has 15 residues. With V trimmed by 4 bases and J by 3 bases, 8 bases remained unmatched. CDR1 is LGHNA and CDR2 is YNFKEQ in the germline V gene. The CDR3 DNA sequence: TGTGCCAGCAGCCGCCCGGGACAGGTTAGCTACGAGCAGTACTTC. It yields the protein CASSRPGQVSYEQYF.

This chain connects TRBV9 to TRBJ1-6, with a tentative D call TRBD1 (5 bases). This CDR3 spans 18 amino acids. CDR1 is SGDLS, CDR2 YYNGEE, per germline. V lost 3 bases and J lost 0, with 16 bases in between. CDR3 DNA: TGTGCCAGCAGCGCAATACCGGGACGGAGCTCCTATAATTCACCCCTCCACTTT. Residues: CASSAIPGRSSYNSPLHF.

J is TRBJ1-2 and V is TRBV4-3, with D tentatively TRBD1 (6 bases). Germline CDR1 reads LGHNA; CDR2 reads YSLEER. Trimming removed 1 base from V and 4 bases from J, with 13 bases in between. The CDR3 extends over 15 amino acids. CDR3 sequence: CASSQANPRGYGYTF. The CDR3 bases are TGCGCCAGCAGCCAAGCGAATCCCAGGGGCTATGGCTACACCTTC.